This TCR beta chain was identified during a study of patients and donors after allogeneic stem cell transplantation (dated by TCRdb to the early 2020s). The germline V gene encodes CDR1 MNHEY and CDR2 SMNVEV (reference sequence). The CDR3, cysteine through phenylalanine, is 16 amino acids long. The sequence is cut down to CDR3 DNA, 48 bases in frame from base 1. V loses 8 bases at its end and J loses 7 bases; junction bases beyond the gene matches: 12. The library was produced with RT-PCR. This sample was sequenced with a NextSeq 550. TCRdb passed the public sequencing reads through fastp at Q25 and MiXCR, retaining productive beta sequences. Rows matching on CDR3 protein sequence are summarized as one entry with the most common DNA and genes. The sample has fewer than 95,000 distinct CDR3 sequences on record, around 5% of them singletons. Of the sample, 2.6% falls within the top ten clones. In this sample, this clonotype turned up many times. The target of this receptor is not known. No clone much larger than this one lies a single base away; base qualities are absent.

This TCR came from a human donor who was either an allogeneic HSCT recipient or a stem cell or donor lymphocyte infusion donor (not recorded which). It is not recorded whose cells these are; they may come from a transplant donor. Input material: blood, either unsorted or a sorted T cell fraction (not recorded which). This sequence uses TRBV27 and TRBJ2-3; a stretch of 13 junction bases matches TRBD2. The DNA reads TGTGCCAGCGGTACTAGCGGGAGGGGCCCTAGGAATACGCAGTATTTT. It encodes CASGTSGRGPRNTQYF.